Each of the 6 T cell receptor beta chains below was sequenced from the same sample in a study of blood T cell repertoires in COVID-19. TCRdb's table, derived via immunoSEQ multiplex PCR, lists solely in-frame clones and lacks some. The sample contains roughly 92,000 clones, roughly 84% of which appear only once. The source material was peripheral blood. The receptors stem from a woman older than 75 with acute or convalescent COVID-19.

This clone was seen more than once but under ten times. The chain employs TRBV25-1 and TRBJ1-1; D perhaps matches TRBD1 (5 bases). V was shortened by 5 bases and J by 4 bases, with 17 bases between the two germline ends. CDR3 length: 15 amino acids. Germline V gene lookup returns CDR1 MGHDK and CDR2 SYGVNS. CDR3 protein: CASSPSQGKSTEAFF. Here the CDR3 DNA reads TGTGCCAGCAGTCCCTCCCAGGGCAAGAGCACTGAAGCTTTCTTT.

CDR3 protein: CASSLSGVGYTF. CDR3 sequence (DNA): TGTGCCAGCAGCTTGTCAGGGGTCGGCTACACCTTC. The chain links TRBV5-4 to TRBJ1-2, with D maybe TRBD1 (6 bases). This CDR3 contains 12 residues. The ends were cut back, 1 base at V and 8 bases at J, with 9 bases in the middle. CDR1 is SGHNT, CDR2 YYREEE, per germline (reference sequence).

In its sample, this clone was seen a few times. This chain links TRBV5-1 with TRBJ1-1; D might be TRBD1 (6 bases). The CDR3 sequence is 15 residues long. Trimming cost V 4 bases and J 5 bases, with 18 bases left between them. The germline gives CDR1 SGHRS, CDR2 YFSETQ. The CDR3 DNA reads TGCGCCAGCAGCCGTCAGGCGGGGGGGGCGACTGAAGCTTTCTTT. Its translation: CASSRQAGGATEAFF.

The chain uses TRBV7-2 and TRBJ2-1; 11 bases are a match to TRBD1. Germline V gives CDR1 SGHTA, CDR2 FQGNSA. With 4 bases clipped from V and 7 bases from J, the junction kept 6 bases outside the gene matches. The CDR3 is 15 amino acids. CDR3 sequence: CASSSGQGARNEQFF. Written as DNA, the CDR3 is TGTGCCAGCAGCTCCGGACAGGGGGCGCGAAATGAGCAGTTCTTC.

The chain has TRBV10-3 and TRBJ1-2, with 12 positions matching TRBD1. Losses at the gene ends were 2 bases for V and 6 bases for J; bases not matched to a gene: 4. The CDR3 totals 15 residues. Germline loops: CDR1 ENHRY, CDR2 SYGVKD. The CDR3 DNA sequence: TGTGCCATCAGTGAGCTGGGACAGGGGGCGCATGGCTACACCTTC. Translated: CAISELGQGAHGYTF.

The V and J genes are TRBV7-8 and TRBJ1-6; 7 positions match TRBD1. CDR1 is SGHVS, CDR2 FQNEAQ, per germline. This CDR3 has 15 amino acids. The junction had 5 bases not matched to a gene; V was cut back by 0 bases and J by 9 bases. In DNA, the CDR3 is TGTGCCAGCAGCTTAGCGACAGGGATCGGTTCACCCCTCCACTTT. It translates to CASSLATGIGSPLHF.